This note documents a single T cell receptor (beta chain) sequence. A junction boundary mismatches the germline segment, possibly from a read error. With a J-beta primer mix and a sample-barcoded 5' primer, a second PCR ran roughly 6 to 12 cycles. TCRdb used MiXCR to reprocess the 5' RACE reads, holding one entry per CDR3 protein. The table includes 1.5 million to 2 million distinct CDR3 sequences, about 39% detected once. The data are from a study of blood T cells in healthy people across ages. The germline gives CDR1 SEHNR, CDR2 FQNEAQ (reference sequence). The CDR3 has 15 residues. This rearrangement joins TRBV7-9 to TRBJ1-4; tentative D call: TRBD1 (6 bases). The material sequenced was blood. This sequence was found in a human donor in good health. The CDR3, as DNA: TGTGCCAGCAGCATTACCGCCTGGGGACATGAAAAACGGTTTTTT. This codes for CASSITAWGHEKRFF. Filled out from reference TRBV7-9 and TRBJ1-4, the complete variable domain reads DTGVSQNPRHKITKRGQNVTFRCDPISEHNRLYWYRQTLGQGPEFLTYFQNEAQLEKSRLLSDRFSAERPKGSFSTLEIQRTEQGDSAMYLCASSITAWGHEKRFFGSGTQLSVL.